The next 17 T cell receptor beta chains were all read from a single sample in a study of blood T cell repertoires in COVID-19. Sequencing was performed with immunoSEQ multiplex PCR; in TCRdb, only in-frame clones are kept and a portion is missing. The table records 55,000 to 75,000 clones, roughly 82% of them present only once. Sequencing input: peripheral blood. These receptors all come from a man older than 75 with active COVID-19.

This clone was found once. The rearrangement joins TRBV9 to TRBJ2-7, with 7 positions matching TRBD1. Germline CDR1 reads SGDLS; CDR2 reads YYNGEE. The V segment lost 3 bases and the J segment 4 bases; nucleotides outside the gene matches: 10. The CDR3 has 15 residues. CDR3 in amino acids: CASSGAGTAMYEQYF. The CDR3 DNA follows: TGTGCCAGCAGCGGGGCCGGGACAGCGATGTACGAGCAGTACTTC.

This clone was observed a single time. This rearrangement joins TRBV28 to TRBJ2-1; D might be TRBD1 (6 bases). This CDR3 has 16 amino acids. The germline CDR1 and CDR2 sequences are MDHEN and SYDVKM. V was cut by 5 bases and J by 7 bases, with 21 bases left in between. As DNA, the CDR3 is TGTGCCAGCAGTCCCCCTCCGGGGACATTAGTAAATGAGCAGTTCTTC. Translating gives CASSPPPGTLVNEQFF. Using reference TRBV28 and TRBJ2-1 for the parts outside the CDR3, the full variable domain is DVKVTQSSRYLVKRTGEKVFLECVQDMDHENMFWYRQDPGLGLRLIYFSYDVKMKEKGDIPEGYSVSREKKERFSLILESASTNQTSMYLCASSPPPGTLVNEQFFGPGTRLTVL.

DNA for the CDR3: TGTGCCAGCAGCTTAGCCCCCGCCCGGGTGGCATCGGGAGGGGCCTACGAGCAGTACTTC. It yields the protein CASSLAPARVASGGAYEQYF. The genes are TRBV7-2 and TRBJ2-7, with TRBD2 matching over 8 bases. Germline V CDR1 and CDR2: SGHTA, FQGNSA. The V gene end was trimmed by 0 bases and the J gene end by 2 bases; junction bases not matched to a gene: 18. The CDR3 extends over 20 amino acids. Using reference TRBV7-2 and TRBJ2-7 for the parts outside the CDR3, the full variable domain is GAGVSQSPSNKVTEKGKDVELRCDPISGHTALYWYRQSLGQGLEFLIYFQGNSAPDKSGLPSDRFSAERTGGSVSTLTIQRTQQEDSAVYLCASSLAPARVASGGAYEQYFGPGTRLTVT.

V and J are TRBV11-2 and TRBJ1-1, with D possibly being TRBD1 (5 bases). Germline values: CDR1 SGHAT, CDR2 FQNNGV. Trimming removed 3 bases from V and 6 bases from J, with 14 bases in between. The length of the CDR3 is 14 residues. CDR3 in amino acids: CASSLGGYIPEAFF. CDR3 DNA sequence: TGTGCCAGCAGCTTGGGGGGGTACATCCCTGAAGCTTTCTTT.

The chain links TRBV4-2 to TRBJ2-1; 8 nucleotides match TRBD2. The CDR3 extends over 20 amino acids. In germline, CDR1 is LGHNA, CDR2 YNFKEQ. Trimming took 0 bases from V and 1 from J; bases not matched to a gene: 14. CDR3 residues: CASSQDGWVSGSRSYNEQFF. CDR3 nucleotide sequence: TGTGCCAGCAGCCAAGATGGTTGGGTCAGCGGGAGCCGATCCTACAATGAGCAGTTCTTC.

The chain carries TRBV2 and TRBJ2-1; 9 nucleotides line up with TRBD1. J lost 5 bases, V lost 6 bases, and 5 bases had no gene match. The CDR3 is 14 residues long. Germline V gene data show CDR1 as SNHLY and CDR2 as FYNNEI. The CDR3 DNA sequence: TGTGCCAGCAGCCCCGGGACAGGGAACAATGAGCAGTTCTTC. It specifies CASSPGTGNNEQFF.

The V call is TRBV4-3, the J call TRBJ1-2; TRBD1 aligns across 8 bases. The CDR3 is made up of 15 amino acids. Germline CDR1 is LGHNA and CDR2 is YSLEER. V shed 1 base and J 5 bases; nucleotides not matched to a gene: 6. The CDR3 DNA sequence: TGCGCCAGCAGCCAAGCCCACGGACAGGGATATGGCTACACCTTC. Its protein product is CASSQAHGQGYGYTF.

The table lists this clone with a count of one. This chain joins TRBV19 and TRBJ2-2; a weak D match, TRBD1 (6 bases). The CDR3 consists of 13 residues. Trimming took 9 bases from V and 1 from J, leaving 9 bases between them. Germline-derived CDR1 and CDR2 are LNHDA and SQIVND (reference sequence). The CDR3 is CASLGQNTGELFF. The DNA for the CDR3 is TGTGCCAGCCTGGGACAGAACACCGGGGAGCTGTTTTTT.

The chain uses TRBV5-1 and TRBJ1-2; D is ambiguous. Germline V lookup: CDR1 SGHRS, CDR2 YFSETQ. V shed 1 base and J shed 3 bases, with 10 bases lying between them. CDR3 length equals 14 residues. The CDR3 region has the DNA TGCGCCAGCAGCTTGTATGGAGCGGACTATGGCTACACCTTC. This sequence encodes CASSLYGADYGYTF.

The chain links TRBV20-1 to TRBJ2-7; D remains unclear. The germline V gene encodes CDR1 DFQATT and CDR2 SNEGSKA (reference sequence). Deletions cut 6 bases from V and 2 bases from J, with 8 bases between. This CDR3 contains 11 residues. CDR3 DNA sequence: TGCAGTGCCTATCTAACCTACGAGCAGTACTTC. This codes for CSAYLTYEQYF.

This clone turned up a few times. This chain joins TRBV7-9 and TRBJ1-5; no reliable D call. The CDR3 extends over 13 amino acids. V was cut by 1 base and J by 4 bases, with 5 bases left in between. Looked up from germline, CDR1 is SEHNR and CDR2 is FQNEAQ (reference sequence). CDR3 coding DNA: TGTGCCAGCAGCTTAGACATAAATCAGCCCCAGCATTTT. Translating gives CASSLDINQPQHF.

The genes are TRBV2 and TRBJ2-7; TRBD1 matches 8 bases. CDR1 is SNHLY and CDR2 is FYNNEI in the germline V gene. V shed 6 bases and J 4 bases; nucleotides not matched to a gene: 11. This CDR3 comprises 15 residues. The CDR3 coding sequence is TGTGCCAGCAGGAGGGAAGCAGGACAGGGATACGAGCAGTACTTC. Protein sequence: CASRREAGQGYEQYF. The full variable domain, rest sourced from reference TRBV2 and TRBJ2-7, is EPEVTQTPSHQVTQMGQEVILRCVPISNHLYFYWYRQILGQKVEFLVSFYNNEISEKSEIFDDQFSVERPDGSNFTLKIRSTKLEDSAMYFCASRREAGQGYEQYFGPGTRLTVT.

J is TRBJ1-2 and V is TRBV30; D uncertain. CDR3 size: 13 residues. With 7 bases removed from V and 4 bases from J, the gap between germline ends came to 16 bases. From germline, CDR1 is GTSNPN and CDR2 SVGIG (reference sequence). CDR3 protein: CASASETTYGYTF. The DNA of the CDR3 is TGTGCCTCCGCATCCGAGACTACCTATGGCTACACCTTC.

The chain recombines TRBV7-8 with TRBJ2-3; D possibly corresponds to TRBD2 (6 bases). This CDR3 has 19 residues. V lost 5 bases and J 2 bases, leaving 26 bases between the germline ends. CDR1 is SGHVS and CDR2 is FQNEAQ in the germline V gene. Here the CDR3 reads CASSKLLGPIAVNTDTQYF. Written as DNA, the CDR3 is TGTGCCAGCAGCAAACTGCTCGGGCCGATAGCGGTGAACACAGATACGCAGTATTTT.

The chain joins TRBV18 to TRBJ2-1; 8 bases map to TRBD2. Germline CDR1 is KGHSH and CDR2 is LQKENI. CDR3 length: 17 amino acids. With V trimmed by 1 base and J by 7 bases, 12 bases remained unmatched. The CDR3 region is CASSPRIETAGVNEQFF. DNA of the CDR3: TGTGCCAGCTCACCACGGATAGAGACAGCGGGGGTAAATGAGCAGTTCTTC. The full variable domain, rest sourced from reference TRBV18 and TRBJ2-1, is NAGVMQNPRHLVRRRGQEARLRCSPMKGHSHVYWYRQLPEEGLKFMVYLQKENIIDESGMPKERFSAEFPKEGPSILRIQQVVRGDSAAYFCASSPRIETAGVNEQFFGPGTRLTVL.

The J gene is TRBJ2-7, the V gene TRBV10-3; D possibly corresponds to TRBD1 (5 bases). The CDR3 runs 13 residues. V dropped 2 bases and J dropped 5 bases, with 10 bases sitting between them. Germline assignment: CDR1 ENHRY and CDR2 SYGVKD. In nucleotides, the CDR3 is TGTGCCATCAGTGAGACCGACAGTGACGAGCAGTACTTC. This encodes CAISETDSDEQYF.

The J gene is TRBJ2-3, the V gene TRBV10-3; no definite D call. This CDR3 has 14 amino acids. Germline CDR1 ENHRY, CDR2 SYGVKD. The V end was cut by 5 bases, the J end by 1 base, with 10 bases between. As DNA, the CDR3 is TGTGCCATCAGTAAACCCGCGGGCACAGATACGCAGTATTTT. Translating it yields CAISKPAGTDTQYF.